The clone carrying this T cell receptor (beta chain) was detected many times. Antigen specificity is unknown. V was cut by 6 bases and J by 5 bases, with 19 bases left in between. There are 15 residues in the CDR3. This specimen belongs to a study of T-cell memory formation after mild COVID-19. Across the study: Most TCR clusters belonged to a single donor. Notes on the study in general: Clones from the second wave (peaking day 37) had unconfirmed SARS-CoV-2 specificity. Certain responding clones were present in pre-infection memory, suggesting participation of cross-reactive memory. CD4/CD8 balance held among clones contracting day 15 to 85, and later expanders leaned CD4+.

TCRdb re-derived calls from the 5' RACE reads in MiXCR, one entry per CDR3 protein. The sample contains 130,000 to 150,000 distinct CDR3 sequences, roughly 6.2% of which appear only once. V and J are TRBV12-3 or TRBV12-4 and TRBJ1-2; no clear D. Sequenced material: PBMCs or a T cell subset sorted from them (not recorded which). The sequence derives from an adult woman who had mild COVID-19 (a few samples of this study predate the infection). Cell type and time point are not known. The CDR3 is CASSSGSVSVYGYTF. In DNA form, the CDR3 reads TGTGCCAGCAGCTCCGGGTCGGTGTCTGTATATGGCTACACCTTC.